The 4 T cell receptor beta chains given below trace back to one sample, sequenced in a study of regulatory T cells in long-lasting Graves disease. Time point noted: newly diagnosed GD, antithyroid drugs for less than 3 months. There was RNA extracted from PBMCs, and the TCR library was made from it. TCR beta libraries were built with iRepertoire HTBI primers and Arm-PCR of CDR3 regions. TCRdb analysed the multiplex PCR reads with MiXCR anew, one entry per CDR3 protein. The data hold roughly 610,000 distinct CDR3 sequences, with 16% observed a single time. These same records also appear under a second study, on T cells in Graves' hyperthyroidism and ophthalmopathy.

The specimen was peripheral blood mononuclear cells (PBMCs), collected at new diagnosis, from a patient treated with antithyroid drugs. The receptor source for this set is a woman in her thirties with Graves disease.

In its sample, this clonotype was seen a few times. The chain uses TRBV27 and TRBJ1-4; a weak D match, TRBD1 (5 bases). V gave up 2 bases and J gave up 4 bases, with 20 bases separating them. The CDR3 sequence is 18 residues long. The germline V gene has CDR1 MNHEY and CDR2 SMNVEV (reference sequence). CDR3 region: CASSLPDGSLGLNEKLFF. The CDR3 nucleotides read TGTGCCAGCAGTTTACCGGATGGTAGTTTGGGGCTTAATGAAAAACTGTTTTTT.

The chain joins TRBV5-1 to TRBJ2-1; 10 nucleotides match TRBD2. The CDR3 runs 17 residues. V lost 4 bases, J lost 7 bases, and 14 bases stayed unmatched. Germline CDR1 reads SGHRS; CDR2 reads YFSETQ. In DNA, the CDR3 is TGCGCCAGCAGCGACGGGGCTAGCGGGAGTTCCGGGAATGAGCAGTTCTTC. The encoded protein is CASSDGASGSSGNEQFF.

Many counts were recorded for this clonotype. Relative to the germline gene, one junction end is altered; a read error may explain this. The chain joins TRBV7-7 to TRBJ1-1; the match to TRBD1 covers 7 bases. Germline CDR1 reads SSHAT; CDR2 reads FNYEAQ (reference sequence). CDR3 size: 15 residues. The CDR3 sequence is CASSPGTVGNTEAFF. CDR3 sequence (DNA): TGTGCTAGCAGCCCCGGGACAGTGGGGAACACTGAAGCTTTCTTT.

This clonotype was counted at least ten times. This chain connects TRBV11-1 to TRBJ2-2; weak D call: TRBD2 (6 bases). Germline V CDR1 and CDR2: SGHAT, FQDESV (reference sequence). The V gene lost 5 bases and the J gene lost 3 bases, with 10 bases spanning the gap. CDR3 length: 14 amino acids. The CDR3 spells CASSTGLYTGELFF. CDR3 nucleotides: TGTGCCAGCAGCACCGGACTATACACCGGGGAGCTGTTTTTT.